This T cell receptor (beta chain) was sequenced for a study of T cells in Graves' hyperthyroidism and ophthalmopathy. The CDR3 spans 14 residues. CDR1 is WNHNN, CDR2 SYGVQD, per germline (reference sequence). Between the trimmed V and J ends, which lost 4 bases and 1 base, there was a span of 10 bases. This clonotype was picked up many times. As yet, its antigen is unknown. RNA transcripts gave rise to amplified TCR beta CDR3 regions. First-round RT-PCR of the TCR CDR3 relied on the HTBI primer set. TCRdb itself ran the multiplex PCR reads through MiXCR, one entry per CDR3 protein. The sample shows about 98,000 distinct CDR3 sequences, roughly 39% of them seen only once. Whole-study findings and limits: Peripheral blood also featured most of the thyroid clonotypes expanded above 0.001.

The specimen was peripheral blood or thyroid tissue (not recorded which). V gene TRBV10-1 combines with J gene TRBJ2-5, with a weak D call TRBD2 (6 bases). This sequence was found in a woman aged 25 to 39 with Graves' hyperthyroidism. DNA of the CDR3: TGCGCCAGCAGTGCCTCTAGCGCCCAAGAGACCCAGTACTTC. Its protein product is CASSASSAQETQYF.